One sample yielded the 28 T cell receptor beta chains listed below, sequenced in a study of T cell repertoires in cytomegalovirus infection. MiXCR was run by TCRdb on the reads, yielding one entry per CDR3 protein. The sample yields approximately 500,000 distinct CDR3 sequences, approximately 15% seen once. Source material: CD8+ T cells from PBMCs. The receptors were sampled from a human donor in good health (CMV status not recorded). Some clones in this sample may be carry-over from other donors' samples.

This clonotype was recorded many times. The CDR3 loop is CASSLTGQGGYGYTF. Written as DNA, the CDR3 is TGTGCCAGCAGTTTGACCGGACAGGGAGGCTATGGCTACACCTTC. The chain couples TRBV27 to TRBJ1-2, with TRBD1 identical over 8 bases. Germline V gene sequence: CDR1 MNHEY, CDR2 SMNVEV (reference sequence). There are 15 residues in the CDR3. Trimming removed 3 bases from V and 4 bases from J; junction bases left unmatched: 7.

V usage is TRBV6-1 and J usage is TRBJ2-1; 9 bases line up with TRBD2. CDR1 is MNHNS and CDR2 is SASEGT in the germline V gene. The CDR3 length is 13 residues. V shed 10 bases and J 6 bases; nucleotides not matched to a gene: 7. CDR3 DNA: TGTGCCATCTCGCTAGCGGGATCCAATGAGCAGTTCTTC. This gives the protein CAISLAGSNEQFF.

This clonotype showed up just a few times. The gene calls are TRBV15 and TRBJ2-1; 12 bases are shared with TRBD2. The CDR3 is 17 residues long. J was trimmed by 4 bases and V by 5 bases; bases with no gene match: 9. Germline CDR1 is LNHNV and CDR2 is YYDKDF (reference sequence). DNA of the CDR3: TGTGCCACCAGCGGGGAGACTAGCGGGAGAATGTACAATGAGCAGTTCTTC. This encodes CATSGETSGRMYNEQFF. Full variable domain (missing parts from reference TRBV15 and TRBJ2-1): DAMVIQNPRYQVTQFGKPVTLSCSQTLNHNVMYWYQQKSSQAPKLLFHYYDKDFNNEADTPDNFQSRRPNTSFCFLDIRSPGLGDTAMYLCATSGETSGRMYNEQFFGPGTRLTVL.

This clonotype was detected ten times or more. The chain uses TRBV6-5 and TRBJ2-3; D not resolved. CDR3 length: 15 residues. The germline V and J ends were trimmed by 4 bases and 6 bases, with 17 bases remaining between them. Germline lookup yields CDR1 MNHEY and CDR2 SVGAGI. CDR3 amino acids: CASSFIAESPDTQYF. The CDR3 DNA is TGTGCCAGCAGTTTCATCGCGGAATCCCCCGATACGCAGTATTTT.

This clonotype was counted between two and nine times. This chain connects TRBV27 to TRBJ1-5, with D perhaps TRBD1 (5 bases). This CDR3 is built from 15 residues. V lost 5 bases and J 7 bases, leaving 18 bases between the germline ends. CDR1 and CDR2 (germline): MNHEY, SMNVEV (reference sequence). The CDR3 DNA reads TGTGCCAGCAGTCCCACCTTGGGACCACGGCAGCCCCAGCATTTT. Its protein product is CASSPTLGPRQPQHF.

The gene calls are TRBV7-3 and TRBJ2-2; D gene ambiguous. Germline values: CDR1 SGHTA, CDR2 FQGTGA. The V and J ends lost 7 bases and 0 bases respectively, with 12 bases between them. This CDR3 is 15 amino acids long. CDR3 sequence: CASTPGPANTGELFF. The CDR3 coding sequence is TGTGCCAGCACCCCAGGCCCAGCGAACACCGGGGAGCTGTTTTTT.

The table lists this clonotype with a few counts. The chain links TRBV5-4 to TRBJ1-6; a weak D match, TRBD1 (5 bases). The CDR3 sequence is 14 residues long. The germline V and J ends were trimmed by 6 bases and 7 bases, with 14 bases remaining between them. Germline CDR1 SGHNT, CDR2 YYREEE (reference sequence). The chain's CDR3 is CASTPEGRNSPLHF. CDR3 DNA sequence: TGTGCCAGCACCCCTGAGGGGAGAAATTCACCCCTCCACTTT.

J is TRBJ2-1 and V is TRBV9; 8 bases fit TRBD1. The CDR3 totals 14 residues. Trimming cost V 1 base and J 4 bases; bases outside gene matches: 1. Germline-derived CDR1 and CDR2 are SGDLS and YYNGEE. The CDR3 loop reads CASSVQGAYNEQFF. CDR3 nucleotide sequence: TGTGCCAGCAGCGTACAGGGGGCGTACAATGAGCAGTTCTTC.

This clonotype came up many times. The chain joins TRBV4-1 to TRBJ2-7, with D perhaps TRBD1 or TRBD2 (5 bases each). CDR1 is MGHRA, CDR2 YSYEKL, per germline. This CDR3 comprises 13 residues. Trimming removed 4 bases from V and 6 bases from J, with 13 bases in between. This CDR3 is CASSLGTQGEQYF. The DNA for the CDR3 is TGCGCCAGCAGCCTAGGGACCCAGGGCGAGCAGTACTTC.

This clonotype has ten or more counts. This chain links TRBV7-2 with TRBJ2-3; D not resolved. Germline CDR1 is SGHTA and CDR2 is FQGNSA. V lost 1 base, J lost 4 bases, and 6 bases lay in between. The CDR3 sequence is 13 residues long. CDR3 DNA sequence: TGTGCCAGCAGCTTAGACATCTCAGATACGCAGTATTTT. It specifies CASSLDISDTQYF.

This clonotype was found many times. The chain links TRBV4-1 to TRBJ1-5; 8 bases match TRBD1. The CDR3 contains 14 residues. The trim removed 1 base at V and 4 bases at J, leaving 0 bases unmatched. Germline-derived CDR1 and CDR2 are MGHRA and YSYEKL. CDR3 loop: CASSQGTGNQPQHF. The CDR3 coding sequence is TGCGCCAGCAGCCAAGGGACAGGGAATCAGCCCCAGCATTTT.

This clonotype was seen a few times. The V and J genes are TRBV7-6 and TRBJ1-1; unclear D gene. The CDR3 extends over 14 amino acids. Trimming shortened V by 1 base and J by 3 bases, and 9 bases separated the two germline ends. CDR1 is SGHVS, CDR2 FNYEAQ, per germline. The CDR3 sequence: CASSLEVGDTEAFF. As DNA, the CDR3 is TGTGCCAGCAGCTTAGAGGTTGGGGACACTGAAGCTTTCTTT.

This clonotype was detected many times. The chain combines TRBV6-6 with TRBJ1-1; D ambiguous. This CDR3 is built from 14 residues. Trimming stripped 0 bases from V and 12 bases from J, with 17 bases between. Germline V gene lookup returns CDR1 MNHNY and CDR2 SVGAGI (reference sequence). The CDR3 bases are TGTGCCAGCAGTTACTCGCTACTGTCTGACGGGTCTTTCTTT. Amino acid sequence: CASSYSLLSDGSFF.

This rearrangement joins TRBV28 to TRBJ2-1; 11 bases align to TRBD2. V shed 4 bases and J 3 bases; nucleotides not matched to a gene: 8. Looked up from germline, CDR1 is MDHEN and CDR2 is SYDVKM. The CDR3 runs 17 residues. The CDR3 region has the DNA TGTGCCAGCAGTTCGGTAGGGACTAGCGGCAGCTACAATGAGCAGTTCTTC. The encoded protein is CASSSVGTSGSYNEQFF. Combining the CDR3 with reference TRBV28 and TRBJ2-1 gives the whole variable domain DVKVTQSSRYLVKRTGEKVFLECVQDMDHENMFWYRQDPGLGLRLIYFSYDVKMKEKGDIPEGYSVSREKKERFSLILESASTNQTSMYLCASSSVGTSGSYNEQFFGPGTRLTVL.

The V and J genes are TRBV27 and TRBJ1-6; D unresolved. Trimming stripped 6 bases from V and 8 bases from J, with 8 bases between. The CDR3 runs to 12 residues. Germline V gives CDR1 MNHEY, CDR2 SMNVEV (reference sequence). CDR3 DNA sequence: TGTGCCAGCAGAGTGCCAGATTCACCCCTCCACTTT. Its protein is CASRVPDSPLHF.

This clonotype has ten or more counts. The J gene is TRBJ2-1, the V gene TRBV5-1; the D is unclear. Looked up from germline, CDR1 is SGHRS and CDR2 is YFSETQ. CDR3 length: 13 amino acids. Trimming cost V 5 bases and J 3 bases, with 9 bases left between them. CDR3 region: CASSMSVYNEQFF. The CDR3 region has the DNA TGCGCCAGCAGTATGTCAGTCTACAATGAGCAGTTCTTC.

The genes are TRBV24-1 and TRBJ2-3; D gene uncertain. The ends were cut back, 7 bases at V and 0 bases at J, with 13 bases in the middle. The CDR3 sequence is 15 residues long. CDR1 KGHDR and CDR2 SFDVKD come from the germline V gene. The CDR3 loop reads CATSRMAGSTDTQYF. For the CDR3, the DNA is TGTGCCACCAGCAGAATGGCCGGTAGCACAGATACGCAGTATTTT.

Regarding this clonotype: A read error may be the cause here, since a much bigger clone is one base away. The CDR3 DNA reads as TGTGCCTGCAGCCAACCAGACAGATCCTACGAGCAGTACTTC. Protein sequence: CACSQPDRSYEQYF. This chain uses TRBV4-2 with TRBJ2-7; D may be TRBD1 (5 bases). The CDR3 totals 14 residues. Germline CDR1 is LGHNA and CDR2 is YNFKEQ.

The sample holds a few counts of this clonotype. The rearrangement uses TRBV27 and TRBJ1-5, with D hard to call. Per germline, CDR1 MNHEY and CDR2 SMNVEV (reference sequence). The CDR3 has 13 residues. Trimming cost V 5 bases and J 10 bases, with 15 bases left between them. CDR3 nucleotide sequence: TGTGCCAGCAGTCCGGCGGTGGTGGGCCCCCAGCATTTT. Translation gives CASSPAVVGPQHF.

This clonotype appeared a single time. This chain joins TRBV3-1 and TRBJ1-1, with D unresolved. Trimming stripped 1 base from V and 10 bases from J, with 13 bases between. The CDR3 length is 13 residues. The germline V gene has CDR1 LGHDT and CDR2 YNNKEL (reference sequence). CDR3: CASSQGRINGAFF. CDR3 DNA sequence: TGTGCCAGCAGCCAAGGAAGGATCAATGGAGCTTTCTTT.

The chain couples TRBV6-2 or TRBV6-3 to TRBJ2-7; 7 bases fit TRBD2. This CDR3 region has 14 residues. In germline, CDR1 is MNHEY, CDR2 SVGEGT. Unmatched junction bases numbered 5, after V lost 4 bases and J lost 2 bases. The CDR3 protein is CASSFGRSPYEQYF. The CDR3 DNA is TGTGCCAGCAGTTTCGGGAGGAGCCCCTACGAGCAGTACTTC.

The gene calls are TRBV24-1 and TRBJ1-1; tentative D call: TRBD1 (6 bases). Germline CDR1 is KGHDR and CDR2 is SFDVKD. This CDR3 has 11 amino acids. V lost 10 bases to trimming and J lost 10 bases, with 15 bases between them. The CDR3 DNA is TGTGCCACTTCCGGGGGCGAGGGAGCTTTCTTT. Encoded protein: CATSGGEGAFF.

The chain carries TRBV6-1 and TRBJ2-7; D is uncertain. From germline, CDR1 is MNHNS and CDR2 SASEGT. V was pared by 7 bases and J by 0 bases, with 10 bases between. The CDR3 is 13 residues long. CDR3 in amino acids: CASTTGVSYEQYF. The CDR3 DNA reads TGTGCCAGCACGACTGGGGTCTCCTACGAGCAGTACTTC.

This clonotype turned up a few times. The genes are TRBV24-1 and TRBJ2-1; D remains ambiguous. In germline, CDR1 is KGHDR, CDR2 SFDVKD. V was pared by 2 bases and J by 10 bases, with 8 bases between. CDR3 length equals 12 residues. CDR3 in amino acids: CATSDSKSEQFF. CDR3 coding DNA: TGTGCCACCAGTGATTCAAAGTCCGAGCAGTTCTTC.

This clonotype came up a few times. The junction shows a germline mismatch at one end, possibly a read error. The CDR3 spells CASTLQGSSTEAFF. The CDR3 coding sequence is TGTGCCAGCACTTTACAGGGTTCGAGCACTGAAGCTTTCTTT. The chain recombines TRBV27 with TRBJ1-1; D might be TRBD1 (6 bases). Germline-derived CDR1 and CDR2 are MNHEY and SMNVEV (reference sequence). This CDR3 region has 14 residues.

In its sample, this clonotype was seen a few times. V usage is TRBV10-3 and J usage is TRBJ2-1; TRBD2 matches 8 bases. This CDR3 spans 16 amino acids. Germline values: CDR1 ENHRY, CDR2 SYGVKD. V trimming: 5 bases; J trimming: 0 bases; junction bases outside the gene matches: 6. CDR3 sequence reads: CAISRLATDSYNEQFF. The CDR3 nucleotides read TGTGCCATCAGTCGACTAGCGACCGACTCCTACAATGAGCAGTTCTTC.

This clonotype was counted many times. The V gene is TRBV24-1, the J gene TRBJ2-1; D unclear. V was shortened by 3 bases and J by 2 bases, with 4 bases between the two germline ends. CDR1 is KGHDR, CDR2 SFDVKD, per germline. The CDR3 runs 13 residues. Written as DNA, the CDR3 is TGTGCCACCAGTGATCTGACCTACAATGAGCAGTTCTTC. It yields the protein CATSDLTYNEQFF.

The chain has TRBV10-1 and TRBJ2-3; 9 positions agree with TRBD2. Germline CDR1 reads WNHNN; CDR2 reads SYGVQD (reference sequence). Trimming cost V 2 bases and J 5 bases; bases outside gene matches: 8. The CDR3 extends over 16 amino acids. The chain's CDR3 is CASSETDYSGGDTQYF. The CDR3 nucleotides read TGCGCCAGCAGTGAGACCGACTATAGCGGGGGAGATACGCAGTATTTT.